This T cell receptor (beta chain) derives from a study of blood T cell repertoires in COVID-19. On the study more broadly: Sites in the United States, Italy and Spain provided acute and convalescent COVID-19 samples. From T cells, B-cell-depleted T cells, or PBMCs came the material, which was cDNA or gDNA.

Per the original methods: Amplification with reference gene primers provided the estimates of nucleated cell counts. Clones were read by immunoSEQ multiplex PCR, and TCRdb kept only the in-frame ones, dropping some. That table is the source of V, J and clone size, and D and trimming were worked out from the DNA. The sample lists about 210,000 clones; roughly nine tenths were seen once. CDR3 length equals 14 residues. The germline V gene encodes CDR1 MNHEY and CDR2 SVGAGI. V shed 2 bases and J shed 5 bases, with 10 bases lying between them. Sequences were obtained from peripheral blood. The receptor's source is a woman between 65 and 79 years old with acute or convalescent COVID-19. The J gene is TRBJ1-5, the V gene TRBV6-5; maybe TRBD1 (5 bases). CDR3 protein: CASSYRQFDQPQHF. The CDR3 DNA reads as TGTGCCAGCAGTTACCGACAGTTCGATCAGCCCCAGCATTTT.